A single sample is the source of the 10 T cell receptor beta chains below, sequenced in a study of response to subunit inactivated influenza vaccine. Via MiXCR, TCRdb re-called the RT-PCR reads, giving one row per CDR3 protein. Of 550,000 to 650,000 distinct CDR3 sequences in the sample, over 9.5% were seen once. Sequencing used PBMCs from blood, obtained on the day of vaccination. Every receptor here comes from a man aged 50-59 years who received an inactivated influenza vaccine.

Only a few counts were recorded for this clonotype. In nucleotides, the CDR3 is TGTGCCATCAGCCACACCGACAATGAGCAGTTCTTC. It translates to CAISHTDNEQFF. The chain employs TRBV10-3 and TRBJ2-1; D call uncertain. The V gene lost 6 bases and the J gene lost 5 bases, with 8 bases spanning the gap. The CDR3 totals 12 residues. Germline CDR1 and CDR2: ENHRY and SYGVKD.

The J gene is TRBJ1-5, the V gene TRBV4-3; D uncertain. Trimming took off 6 bases at V and 6 bases at J, with 15 bases between the two ends. The CDR3 is 14 amino acids. Germline-derived CDR1 and CDR2 are LGHNA and YSLEER. CDR3 residues: CASSAGLLGQPQHF. As DNA, the CDR3 is TGCGCCAGCAGTGCGGGATTGTTGGGTCAGCCCCAGCATTTT.

This chain uses TRBV5-5 with TRBJ2-5, with 7 bases aligning to TRBD2. Germline V gene sequence: CDR1 SGHKS, CDR2 YYEKEE (reference sequence). The trim removed 4 bases at V and 5 bases at J, leaving 11 bases unmatched. The CDR3 is made up of 15 amino acids. CDR3 protein: CASSPQGWREETQYF. The DNA for the CDR3 is TGTGCCAGCAGCCCGCAGGGATGGCGGGAGGAGACCCAGTACTTC.

The J gene is TRBJ2-7, the V gene TRBV28; no reliable D call. The CDR3 is 13 residues long. Looked up from germline, CDR1 is MDHEN and CDR2 is SYDVKM. The germline V and J ends were trimmed by 7 bases and 6 bases, with 16 bases remaining between them. The CDR3, as DNA: TGTGCCAGCACTGAGACCTTGTCTGGCGAGCAGTACTTC. This codes for CASTETLSGEQYF. Drawing the rest from reference TRBV28 and TRBJ2-7, the complete variable domain is DVKVTQSSRYLVKRTGEKVFLECVQDMDHENMFWYRQDPGLGLRLIYFSYDVKMKEKGDIPEGYSVSREKKERFSLILESASTNQTSMYLCASTETLSGEQYFGPGTRLTVT.

This clonotype was recorded a few times. V is TRBV20-1 and J is TRBJ2-7; 11 nucleotides agree with TRBD2. The CDR3 totals 16 residues. In germline, CDR1 is DFQATT, CDR2 SNEGSKA (reference sequence). V dropped 0 bases and J dropped 0; count of bases not matched to a gene: 4. CDR3 in DNA: TGCAGTGCTAGAGATCCGACTAGCGGGATCTCCTACGAGCAGTACTTC. This codes for CSARDPTSGISYEQYF.

This clonotype turned up a few times. The chain couples TRBV29-1 to TRBJ2-7; D ambiguous. The V end was cut by 4 bases, the J end by 5 bases, with 15 bases between. The CDR3 loop spans 13 amino acids. The germline V gene has CDR1 SQVTM and CDR2 ANQGSEA. The CDR3 reads CSVALGSPHEQYF. Written as DNA, the CDR3 is TGCAGCGTTGCATTGGGGTCGCCCCACGAGCAGTACTTC.

The chain has TRBV13 and TRBJ2-5; 10 nucleotides align to TRBD1. The V gene end was trimmed by 2 bases and the J gene end by 2 bases; junction bases not matched to a gene: 2. Germline loops: CDR1 PRHDT, CDR2 FYEKMQ (reference sequence). The length of the CDR3 is 15 residues. The CDR3 sequence: CASSLLGQGQETQYF. The DNA for the CDR3 is TGTGCCAGCAGCTTACTGGGACAGGGGCAAGAGACCCAGTACTTC.

The chain couples TRBV20-1 to TRBJ1-1; tentative D call: TRBD1 (5 bases). Germline V gene sequence: CDR1 DFQATT, CDR2 SNEGSKA (reference sequence). V was trimmed by 0 bases and J by 3 bases, leaving 14 bases between them. The CDR3 has 15 amino acids. Here the CDR3 reads CSARDYTSGDTEAFF. Here the CDR3 DNA reads TGCAGTGCTAGAGATTATACCTCGGGGGACACTGAAGCTTTCTTT.

This clonotype was observed a few times. V and J are TRBV5-1 and TRBJ1-2, with D uncertain. The CDR3 is made up of 11 amino acids. CDR1 is SGHRS, CDR2 YFSETQ, per germline. V lost 4 bases and J 6 bases, leaving 7 bases between the germline ends. The CDR3 region has the DNA TGCGCCAGCAGCCCTGGGGATGGCTACACCTTC. Its protein is CASSPGDGYTF.

The chain joins TRBV10-3 to TRBJ2-3, with 16 bases matching TRBD2. CDR1 and CDR2 (germline): ENHRY, SYGVKD. V was clipped by 4 bases and J by 3 bases; unmatched bases: 7. The CDR3 runs 18 residues. The CDR3 DNA sequence: TGTGCCATCAGTGTCTACAGGGGACTAGCGGGAGGGACAGATACGCAGTATTTT. It yields the protein CAISVYRGLAGGTDTQYF.